A selection of T cell receptor beta chains follows, all from one sample in a study of cytomegalovirus exposure and HLA in healthy donors. Sequencing was performed with immunoSEQ multiplex PCR; in TCRdb, only in-frame clones are kept and a portion is missing. The sample holds 200,000 or so clones, 80% to 90% seen once. Sequenced material: PBMCs. The receptors were gathered from a woman under 30 in good health and CMV-seropositive. Both conserved end residues are part of each CDR3. A D gene is named only where the DNA matches it firmly. Clone size is stated in some rows and not others, as once, few, many or a class when expanded.

d_call: TRBD1
j_call: TRBJ1-5
v_call: TRBV28
clone_size: -
cdr3_aa: CASSLYRGPQPQHF
cdr3_nt: TGTGCCAGCAGTTTATACAGGGGACCCCAGCCCCAGCATTTT

d_call: -
j_call: TRBJ2-7
v_call: TRBV6-5
clone_size: -
cdr3_aa: CASSYGLNYEQYF
cdr3_nt: TGTGCCAGCAGTTACGGACTGAACTACGAGCAGTACTTC

d_call: TRBD1
j_call: TRBJ1-1
v_call: TRBV27
clone_size: few
cdr3_aa: CASSGTANEAFF
cdr3_nt: TGTGCCAGCAGTGGGACAGCAAACGAAGCTTTCTTT

d_call: TRBD1
j_call: TRBJ2-1
v_call: TRBV19
clone_size: -
cdr3_aa: CASSSDRDAYNEQFF
cdr3_nt: TGTGCCAGTAGTAGTGACAGGGACGCCTACAATGAGCAGTTCTTC

d_call: -
j_call: TRBJ2-7
v_call: TRBV30
clone_size: -
cdr3_aa: CASSLAPGFEQYF
cdr3_nt: TGTGCCTCCTCACTTGCCCCAGGTTTCGAGCAGTACTTC

d_call: TRBD1
j_call: TRBJ1-1
v_call: TRBV6-6
clone_size: -
cdr3_aa: CASSYSWGDRAPEAFF
cdr3_nt: TGTGCCAGCAGTTACAGTTGGGGCGACAGGGCCCCTGAAGCTTTCTTT

d_call: TRBD2
j_call: TRBJ2-7
v_call: TRBV28
clone_size: -
cdr3_aa: CASSPGTSGTHEQYF
cdr3_nt: TGTGCCAGCAGTCCCGGGACTAGCGGGACCCACGAGCAGTACTTC

d_call: -
j_call: TRBJ1-3
v_call: TRBV25-1
clone_size: -
cdr3_aa: CASSENQGSGNTIYF
cdr3_nt: TGTGCCAGCAGTGAAAACCAGGGCTCTGGAAACACCATATATTTT

d_call: -
j_call: TRBJ1-1
v_call: TRBV6-5
clone_size: -
cdr3_aa: CASSSYRVGTEAFF
cdr3_nt: TGTGCCAGCAGTTCTTACAGGGTGGGCACTGAAGCTTTCTTT

d_call: TRBD2
j_call: TRBJ2-1
v_call: TRBV10-1
clone_size: -
cdr3_aa: CASSRTSGDEQFF
cdr3_nt: TGCGCCAGCAGTAGGACTAGCGGGGATGAGCAGTTCTTC

d_call: TRBD1
j_call: TRBJ1-1
v_call: TRBV19
clone_size: -
cdr3_aa: CASTSPLDRGRSEAFF
cdr3_nt: TGTGCCAGTACTTCCCCCCTCGACAGGGGGCGAAGTGAAGCTTTCTTT

d_call: -
j_call: TRBJ1-1
v_call: TRBV7-6
clone_size: -
cdr3_aa: CASSLRAGGLEAFF
cdr3_nt: TGTGCCAGCAGCTTAAGGGCTGGTGGACTTGAAGCTTTCTTT

d_call: -
j_call: TRBJ1-5
v_call: TRBV18
clone_size: few
cdr3_aa: CASSPEGSRAQHF
cdr3_nt: TGTGCCAGCTCACCGGAGGGTTCTCGGGCCCAGCATTTT

d_call: TRBD2
j_call: TRBJ2-3
v_call: TRBV30
clone_size: once
cdr3_aa: CAWSGLAGVADTQYF
cdr3_nt: TGTGCCTGGAGTGGACTAGCGGGAGTAGCAGATACGCAGTATTTT

d_call: TRBD1
j_call: TRBJ1-2
v_call: TRBV28
clone_size: -
cdr3_aa: CASSFARQGDNNYGYTF
cdr3_nt: TGTGCCAGCAGTTTCGCCAGACAGGGGGATAATAACTATGGCTACACCTTC

d_call: -
j_call: TRBJ2-3
v_call: TRBV10-2
clone_size: -
cdr3_aa: CASSESASSTDTQYF
cdr3_nt: TGCGCCAGCAGTGAGTCGGCTAGTTCCACAGATACGCAGTATTTT

d_call: -
j_call: TRBJ2-2
v_call: TRBV12-5
clone_size: -
cdr3_aa: CASNLPGELFF
cdr3_nt: TGTGCTAGCAATCTACCCGGGGAGCTGTTTTTT

d_call: TRBD1
j_call: TRBJ2-1
v_call: TRBV11-1
clone_size: -
cdr3_aa: CASSLALGQGSYNEQFF
cdr3_nt: TGTGCCAGCAGCTTAGCGCTAGGACAGGGTTCCTACAATGAGCAGTTCTTC

d_call: -
j_call: TRBJ2-6
v_call: TRBV5-1
clone_size: -
cdr3_aa: CASSSRGSGANVLTF
cdr3_nt: TGCGCCAGCAGCTCCAGGGGATCTGGGGCCAACGTCCTGACTTTC

d_call: TRBD1
j_call: TRBJ1-2
v_call: TRBV27
clone_size: few
cdr3_aa: CASSWDRGINYGYTF
cdr3_nt: TGTGCCAGCAGCTGGGACAGGGGGATCAACTATGGCTACACCTTC

d_call: -
j_call: TRBJ2-2
v_call: TRBV28
clone_size: -
cdr3_aa: CASSPIGVKDTGELFF
cdr3_nt: TGTGCCAGCAGCCCTATAGGGGTGAAAGACACCGGGGAGCTGTTTTTT

d_call: TRBD1
j_call: TRBJ2-7
v_call: TRBV5-4
clone_size: -
cdr3_aa: CASSLPTNVPGQGSYEQYF
cdr3_nt: TGTGCCAGCAGCTTACCCACCAACGTGCCGGGACAGGGTTCCTACGAGCAGTACTTC

d_call: -
j_call: TRBJ2-7
v_call: TRBV28
clone_size: -
cdr3_aa: CASSFRGQYF
cdr3_nt: TGTGCCAGCAGTTTCCGGGGGCAGTACTTC

d_call: TRBD1
j_call: TRBJ2-3
v_call: TRBV28
clone_size: -
cdr3_aa: CASSPNPRGRGDTQYF
cdr3_nt: TGTGCCAGCAGTCCCAATCCCAGGGGGCGGGGAGATACGCAGTATTTT

d_call: TRBD2
j_call: TRBJ2-7
v_call: TRBV6-1
clone_size: -
cdr3_aa: CASSEAGLDYEQYF
cdr3_nt: TGTGCCAGCAGTGAAGCAGGACTAGACTACGAGCAGTACTTC

d_call: -
j_call: TRBJ2-1
v_call: TRBV15
clone_size: -
cdr3_aa: CATSRGVKGGGSYNEQFF
cdr3_nt: TGTGCCACCAGCAGAGGGGTTAAGGGGGGGGGCTCATACAATGAGCAGTTCTTC

d_call: TRBD1
j_call: TRBJ2-2
v_call: TRBV4-1
clone_size: once
cdr3_aa: CASSSREGATGELFF
cdr3_nt: TGCGCCAGCAGCTCGCGCGAGGGGGCGACCGGGGAGCTGTTTTTT

d_call: TRBD1
j_call: TRBJ1-1
v_call: TRBV28
clone_size: -
cdr3_aa: CASRRKAGGTEAFF
cdr3_nt: TGTGCCAGCAGACGGAAAGCAGGGGGCACTGAAGCTTTCTTT

d_call: -
j_call: TRBJ2-5
v_call: TRBV28
clone_size: -
cdr3_aa: CASSSDRAIKAQYF
cdr3_nt: TGTGCCAGCAGTTCTGACAGAGCTATAAAGGCCCAGTACTTC

d_call: -
j_call: TRBJ2-7
v_call: TRBV7-6
clone_size: -
cdr3_aa: CASSERDKDYEQYF
cdr3_nt: TGTGCCAGCAGCGAACGGGACAAGGATTACGAGCAGTACTTC

d_call: -
j_call: TRBJ1-2
v_call: TRBV7-9
clone_size: few
cdr3_aa: CASSSRQDYGYTF
cdr3_nt: TGTGCCAGCAGCTCCAGACAGGACTATGGCTACACCTTC

d_call: -
j_call: TRBJ2-1
v_call: TRBV5-4
clone_size: -
cdr3_aa: CASSNSRISYNEQFF
cdr3_nt: TGTGCCAGCAGCAATTCCAGGATCTCCTACAATGAGCAGTTCTTC

d_call: -
j_call: TRBJ1-4
v_call: TRBV5-5
clone_size: -
cdr3_aa: CASRGQGNEKLFF
cdr3_nt: TGTGCCAGCAGGGGTCAGGGTAATGAAAAACTGTTTTTT

d_call: TRBD2
j_call: TRBJ2-7
v_call: TRBV28
clone_size: -
cdr3_aa: CASSPWSGLAGGHEQYF
cdr3_nt: TGTGCCAGCAGCCCCTGGTCGGGACTAGCGGGAGGCCACGAGCAGTACTTC

d_call: -
j_call: TRBJ2-7
v_call: TRBV27
clone_size: -
cdr3_aa: CASSAGQTSEQYF
cdr3_nt: TGTGCCAGCAGTGCTGGACAGACCAGCGAGCAGTACTTC

d_call: -
j_call: TRBJ2-7
v_call: TRBV25-1
clone_size: -
cdr3_aa: CASSVETSSYEQYF
cdr3_nt: TGTGCCAGCAGTGTTGAGACATCTTCCTACGAGCAGTACTTC

d_call: TRBD1
j_call: TRBJ2-7
v_call: TRBV5-4
clone_size: -
cdr3_aa: CASSLLIGQGSYEQYF
cdr3_nt: TGTGCCAGCAGTCTGCTTATAGGACAGGGGAGTTACGAGCAGTACTTC

d_call: TRBD1
j_call: TRBJ2-3
v_call: TRBV7-2
clone_size: -
cdr3_aa: CASSPQPGQGASTDTQYF
cdr3_nt: TGTGCCAGCAGCCCACAACCGGGACAGGGGGCTAGTACAGATACGCAGTATTTT

d_call: -
j_call: TRBJ2-1
v_call: TRBV6-6
clone_size: -
cdr3_aa: CASCRDSQGDEQFF
cdr3_nt: TGTGCCAGCTGTCGGGACTCCCAGGGCGATGAGCAGTTCTTC